This entry concerns a single T cell receptor beta chain. Its antigen is currently not known. One base away there is no much larger clone; base qualities are not given. The protocol used for the library was the immunoSEQ multiplex PCR assay. The table comes from immuneACCESS by way of TCRdb, which keeps in-frame sequences with V and J called. Part of the clones is missing from these tables; in studies checked, under half for an unresolved V gene and the rest for unknown reasons. In this sample the table shows under 70,000 clones, 85% to 95% of which occur a single time. Roughly 0.39% of the sample is held by the ten biggest clonotypes. The record originates from a study of technical replicates of blood from several donors (dated by TCRdb to 2017 to 2019). The clonotype comes from a human donor in good health. The sequenced sample was T cells isolated from PBMCs.

The CDR3 protein sequence reads: CASSLGPELDQETQYF. The bases are TGTGCCAGCAGCTTAGGGCCGGAGTTAGACCAAGAGACCCAGTACTTC. Recombination connected TRBV11-3 to TRBJ2-5, with no D gene named confidently. The CDR3 spans 16 residues, from the cysteine through the phenylalanine. Only CDR3 DNA remains: 48 bases, in frame from the first base. Trimming takes 1 base from V and 0 bases from J, and the germline ends sit 12 bases apart. Sequences SGHNT (CDR1) and YENEEA (CDR2) are obtained from the germline V gene. With all but the CDR3 taken from the reference TRBV11-3 and TRBJ2-5 genes, the full variable domain is: EAGVVQSPRYKIIEKKQPVAFWCNPISGHNTLYWYLQNLGQGPELLIRYENEEAVDDSQLPKDRFSAERLKGVDSTLKIQPAELGDSAVYLCASSLGPELDQETQYFGPGTRLLVL.